What follows are 5 T cell receptor beta chains derived from one specimen sequenced in a study of T-cell memory formation after mild COVID-19 (dated by TCRdb to 2020 to 2023). The protocol used for the library was 5' RACE. TCRdb records Illumina NovaSeq 6000 as the sequencer. The raw public data were reprocessed by TCRdb itself: fastp quality trimming at Q25, MiXCR clonotype calling, in-frame beta chains only. Rows merge per CDR3 protein into single entries with the most common DNA and genes. A total of roughly 370,000 distinct CDR3 sequences appear in this sample, about 15% of them only once. Roughly 21% of the sample is in the top ten clones. Source material: PBMCs or a T cell subset sorted from them (not recorded which). The receptors come from a man between 18 and 35 years old who had mild COVID-19 (a few samples of this study predate the infection). The sample titles of this study are shuffled in the database, so cell type and time point are left out; the donor was told from shared clones.

This clonotype has just a few counts. This chain links TRBV12-3 or TRBV12-4 with TRBJ1-4, with a weak D call TRBD1 (6 bases). The CDR3 length is 13 residues. Trimming stripped 8 bases from V and 4 bases from J, with 11 bases between. CDR3 bases: TGTGCCAGCGGACAGCCATTTAATGAAAAACTGTTTTTT. Its translation: CASGQPFNEKLFF.

J is TRBJ1-4 and V is TRBV7-9; 8 nucleotides line up with TRBD1. The germline V gene encodes CDR1 SEHNR and CDR2 FQNEAQ (reference sequence). Losses at the gene ends were 5 bases for V and 8 bases for J; bases not matched to a gene: 10. The CDR3 spans 15 residues. Written as DNA, the CDR3 is TGTGCCAGCAGCCCGAGGACAGGGTTAATGGAAAAACTGTTTTTT. It is translated as CASSPRTGLMEKLFF. Combining the CDR3 with reference TRBV7-9 and TRBJ1-4 gives the whole variable domain DTGVSQNPRHKITKRGQNVTFRCDPISEHNRLYWYRQTLGQGPEFLTYFQNEAQLEKSRLLSDRFSAERPKGSFSTLEIQRTEQGDSAMYLCASSPRTGLMEKLFFGSGTQLSVL.

This sequence joins TRBV20-1 and TRBJ2-5, with 7 positions matching TRBD1. The V gene's germline CDR1 is DFQATT and CDR2 SNEGSKA (reference sequence). CDR3 length: 16 amino acids. The trim removed 2 bases at V and 1 base at J, leaving 10 bases unmatched. CDR3 bases: TGCAGTGCTAGAACCGACAGGGTAATCCTCCAAGAGACCCAGTACTTC. This translates into CSARTDRVILQETQYF.

This clonotype appeared many times. This chain joins TRBV5-1 and TRBJ2-1, with D possibly TRBD2 on 6 matching bases. CDR3 size: 15 residues. Trimming stripped 5 bases from V and 2 bases from J, with 14 bases between. Germline CDR1 SGHRS, CDR2 YFSETQ. The chain's CDR3 is CASRLAGWTYNEQFF. The DNA for the CDR3 is TGCGCCAGCAGACTGGCGGGGTGGACCTACAATGAGCAGTTCTTC.

The V gene is TRBV6-2 or TRBV6-3, the J gene TRBJ2-6; D possibly uses TRBD1 or TRBD2 (5 bases each). CDR1 and CDR2 (germline): MNHEY, SVGEGT. V was cut by 1 base and J by 4 bases, with 8 bases left in between. This CDR3 contains 15 residues. CDR3: CASSYLGDGANVLTF. CDR3 sequence (DNA): TGTGCCAGCAGTTACTTAGGGGACGGGGCCAACGTCCTGACTTTC.